The 30 T cell receptor beta chains listed next were all sequenced from one sample in a study of T-cell memory formation after mild COVID-19. Each CDR3 protein is one row after TCRdb ran MiXCR on the 5' RACE reads. The repertoire holds about 310,000 distinct CDR3 sequences, with approximately 19% as singletons. The specimen sequenced was PBMCs or a T cell subset sorted from them (not recorded which). The receptors were sampled from a man in his late teens or twenties who had mild COVID-19 (a few samples of this study predate the infection). Cell type and time point are not known.

This clonotype was observed many times. The CDR3 loop reads CASSSEQTDYGYTF. CDR3 sequence (DNA): TGTGCCAGCAGCTCCGAACAGACGGACTATGGCTACACCTTC. The chain carries TRBV7-2 and TRBJ1-2; D gene ambiguous. Germline CDR1 reads SGHTA; CDR2 reads FQGNSA. V lost 4 bases and J 3 bases, leaving 12 bases between the germline ends. The CDR3 has 14 amino acids.

The V and J genes are TRBV20-1 and TRBJ1-1; D unresolved. Trimming took off 2 bases at V and 4 bases at J, with 17 bases between the two ends. CDR1 DFQATT and CDR2 SNEGSKA come from the germline V gene (reference sequence). The CDR3 has 15 residues. CDR3 loop: CSARPPDMVVTEAFF. The CDR3 DNA reads TGCAGTGCTAGACCACCCGACATGGTCGTCACTGAAGCTTTCTTT.

The V gene is TRBV5-1, the J gene TRBJ2-1; D gene uncertain. CDR1 and CDR2 from the germline V gene are SGHRS and YFSETQ. Between the trimmed V and J ends, which lost 0 bases and 2 bases, there was a span of 15 bases. The CDR3 is made up of 17 amino acids. CDR3 protein: CASSLGVVLNPYNEQFF. CDR3 DNA sequence: TGCGCCAGCAGCTTGGGGGTGGTCCTAAACCCCTACAATGAGCAGTTCTTC.

V usage is TRBV7-2 and J usage is TRBJ1-2; D call uncertain. The V end lost 3 bases, the J end lost 5 bases, and 10 bases lay between the germline ends. The CDR3 covers 13 residues. Germline lookup yields CDR1 SGHTA and CDR2 FQGNSA. CDR3 sequence (DNA): TGTGCCAGCAGCTTTGGAGATAGTTATGGCTACACCTTC. It encodes CASSFGDSYGYTF. The full variable domain, completed using reference TRBV7-2 and TRBJ1-2, is GAGVSQSPSNKVTEKGKDVELRCDPISGHTALYWYRQSLGQGLEFLIYFQGNSAPDKSGLPSDRFSAERTGGSVSTLTIQRTQQEDSAVYLCASSFGDSYGYTFGSGTRLTVV.

In this sample, this clonotype turned up a few times. V usage is TRBV9 and J usage is TRBJ2-5; 7 nucleotides align to TRBD2. This CDR3 is built from 15 residues. The V segment lost 6 bases and the J segment 0 bases; nucleotides outside the gene matches: 8. The germline V gene encodes CDR1 SGDLS and CDR2 YYNGEE. The CDR3 spells CASTRMGGDQETQYF. The CDR3 DNA sequence: TGTGCCAGCACCCGTATGGGGGGGGACCAAGAGACCCAGTACTTC.

The chain joins TRBV11-2 to TRBJ2-3; 8 bases are a match to TRBD2. CDR1 is SGHAT and CDR2 is FQNNGV in the germline V gene. V lost 2 bases, J lost 0 bases, and 4 bases stayed unmatched. The CDR3 sequence is 16 residues long. The CDR3 is CASSLRLATSTDTQYF. The CDR3 DNA reads TGTGCCAGCAGCTTACGACTAGCGACTAGCACAGATACGCAGTATTTT.

A few counts support this clonotype. The gene calls are TRBV20-1 and TRBJ2-7; D gene unclear. The germline CDR1 and CDR2 sequences are DFQATT and SNEGSKA (reference sequence). The ends were cut back, 0 bases at V and 0 bases at J, with 12 bases in the middle. The CDR3 sequence is 15 residues long. The CDR3 loop is CSARDGRKSSYEQYF. Here the CDR3 DNA reads TGCAGTGCTAGAGATGGGCGGAAGAGCTCCTACGAGCAGTACTTC.

The CDR3 coding sequence is TGTGCCAGCAGTTACGGGAACTACGAGCAGTACGTC. Encoded protein: CASSYGNYEQYV. The rearrangement joins TRBV6-2 or TRBV6-3 to TRBJ2-7, with unresolved D. Germline values: CDR1 MNHEY, CDR2 SVGEGT. CDR3 length: 12 amino acids. The germline V and J ends were trimmed by 2 bases and 3 bases, with 5 bases remaining between them.

The genes are TRBV6-5 and TRBJ2-5, with TRBD2 as a possible D gene (5 bases). Germline V lookup: CDR1 MNHEY, CDR2 SVGAGI. This CDR3 has 16 residues. V dropped 0 bases and J dropped 9 bases, with 20 bases sitting between them. The CDR3 is CASSYSRPAVGYPQYF. CDR3 DNA sequence: TGTGCCAGCAGTTACTCGCGGCCAGCGGTTGGCTACCCCCAGTACTTC.

This clonotype came up many times. The chain employs TRBV20-1 and TRBJ2-2; 12 nucleotides agree with TRBD2. CDR1 is DFQATT, CDR2 SNEGSKA, per germline (reference sequence). The V and J ends lost 3 bases and 3 bases, in that order; junction bases with no gene match: 5. This CDR3 has 16 amino acids. The CDR3: CSARMASGGDTGELFF. The DNA for the CDR3 is TGCAGTGCTAGGATGGCTAGCGGGGGGGACACCGGGGAGCTGTTTTTT.

This clonotype was observed a handful of times. This sequence joins TRBV27 and TRBJ1-1, with a possible D match to TRBD1 (5 bases). The germline V gene has CDR1 MNHEY and CDR2 SMNVEV (reference sequence). V lost 8 bases, J lost 1 base, and 11 bases lay in between. CDR3 size: 13 residues. The CDR3 here is CASAPGGNTEAFF. CDR3 nucleotides: TGTGCCAGCGCCCCGGGGGGGAACACTGAAGCTTTCTTT.

This chain uses TRBV30 with TRBJ1-3; D is undetermined. Trimming removed 3 bases at V and 0 bases at J, with 15 bases between. CDR1 is GTSNPN, CDR2 SVGIG, per germline (reference sequence). The CDR3 extends over 16 amino acids. CDR3 coding DNA: TGTGCCTGGAGAGTAAAGACCGGGAGCTCTGGAAACACCATATATTTT. Protein product: CAWRVKTGSSGNTIYF. The variable domain in full, completed from reference TRBV30 and TRBJ1-3, reads SQTIHQWPATLVQPVGSPLSLECTVEGTSNPNLYWYRQAAGRGLQLLFYSVGIGQISSEVPQNLSASRPQDRQFILSSKKLLLSDSGFYLCAWRVKTGSSGNTIYFGEGSWLTVV.

This chain joins TRBV6-6 and TRBJ2-7; D gene ambiguous. From germline, CDR1 is MNHNY and CDR2 SVGAGI (reference sequence). The V end lost 5 bases, the J end lost 2 bases, and 7 bases lay between the germline ends. The CDR3 totals 12 residues. In DNA, the CDR3 is TGTGCCAGCAGTCGGAACACCTACGAGCAGTACTTC. Its translation is CASSRNTYEQYF.

This clonotype was observed a few times. The chain couples TRBV4-1 to TRBJ1-4, with D maybe TRBD1 (5 bases). Per the germline V gene, CDR1 is MGHRA and CDR2 is YSYEKL. Trimming cost V 0 bases and J 8 bases, with 16 bases left between them. The CDR3 covers 16 residues. For the CDR3, the DNA is TGCGCCAGCAGCCAAGATGGGACCCAGTATTGGGAAAAACTGTTTTTT. Encoded protein: CASSQDGTQYWEKLFF.

This clonotype was counted only a few times. The rearrangement links TRBV11-2 to TRBJ2-5; 12 bases fit TRBD2. The germline V gene encodes CDR1 SGHAT and CDR2 FQNNGV. The V and J ends lost 1 base and 5 bases, in that order; junction bases with no gene match: 11. This CDR3 region has 18 residues. The CDR3 DNA sequence: TGTGCCAGCAGCTTAGGGACTAGCGGGGCCCCTTCGGGGGAGACCCAGTACTTC. It is translated as CASSLGTSGAPSGETQYF.

The gene calls are TRBV5-5 and TRBJ1-2; 7 bases align to TRBD1. Germline CDR1 SGHKS, CDR2 YYEKEE (reference sequence). Trimming took 9 bases from V and 8 from J; bases not matched to a gene: 7. The CDR3 extends over 11 amino acids. The CDR3 DNA follows: TGTGCCACCCCGACAGGGAGAGGCTACACCTTC. It codes for CATPTGRGYTF.

This clonotype came up a few times. This chain links TRBV5-1 with TRBJ2-7, with 9 positions matching TRBD1. The length of the CDR3 is 12 residues. The ends lost 5 bases at V and 6 bases at J; junction bases unmatched: 3. Germline-derived CDR1 and CDR2 are SGHRS and YFSETQ. This chain's CDR3 is CASREDRGEQYF. Here the CDR3 DNA reads TGCGCCAGCAGAGAGGACAGGGGCGAGCAGTACTTC.

The rearrangement uses TRBV4-2 and TRBJ2-2; maybe TRBD1 (5 bases). V was trimmed by 0 bases and J by 2 bases, leaving 13 bases between them. Germline V gives CDR1 LGHNA, CDR2 YNFKEQ. The CDR3 is 17 amino acids. Written as DNA, the CDR3 is TGTGCCAGCAGCCAAGAGGCCGAGACAGCCAACACCGGGGAGCTGTTTTTT. This gives the protein CASSQEAETANTGELFF.

The genes are TRBV10-3 and TRBJ1-1; D gene uncertain. Germline lookup yields CDR1 ENHRY and CDR2 SYGVKD. V dropped 10 bases and J dropped 0 bases, with 9 bases sitting between them. This CDR3 contains 12 residues. CDR3 in amino acids: CATRGLNTEAFF. The DNA for the CDR3 is TGTGCCACCCGAGGATTGAACACTGAAGCTTTCTTT.

This clonotype was seen only a few times. The V and J genes are TRBV4-3 and TRBJ2-5; tentatively, D is TRBD2 (5 bases). Trimming pared 0 bases from V and 5 bases from J, leaving 16 bases between. Germline V gene lookup returns CDR1 LGHNA and CDR2 YSLEER. The CDR3 loop spans 16 amino acids. The CDR3 DNA follows: TGCGCCAGCAGCCAAGATTGGGCCGAGGGAAGGGAGACCCAGTACTTC. Protein product: CASSQDWAEGRETQYF.

This clonotype was counted only a few times. The rearrangement links TRBV7-6 to TRBJ2-7, with 8 positions matching TRBD2. J was trimmed by 1 base and V by 2 bases; bases with no gene match: 4. The CDR3 length is 15 residues. Germline loops: CDR1 SGHVS, CDR2 FNYEAQ. The CDR3 loop reads CASSLRGGSSYEQYF. The CDR3 region has the DNA TGTGCCAGCAGCTTACGCGGGGGGTCTTCCTACGAGCAGTACTTC.

The table lists this clonotype with a few counts. V usage is TRBV7-3 and J usage is TRBJ2-3, with D possibly matching TRBD2 (6 bases). Germline CDR1 is SGHTA and CDR2 is FQGTGA. This CDR3 is 14 amino acids long. Between the trimmed V and J ends, which lost 5 bases and 3 bases, there was a span of 12 bases. In DNA form, the CDR3 reads TGTGCCAGCAGCGTTGGCGGGGTAACAGATACGCAGTATTTT. This codes for CASSVGGVTDTQYF.

The chain couples TRBV12-3 or TRBV12-4 to TRBJ1-1, with 11 bases matching TRBD1. This CDR3 has 15 amino acids. V shed 7 bases, J shed 5 bases, and the junction held 9 bases outside the gene matches. The CDR3 region is CASNGDRGEGTEAFF. As DNA, the CDR3 is TGTGCCAGCAATGGGGACAGGGGGGAGGGGACTGAAGCTTTCTTT.

V and J are TRBV5-1 and TRBJ2-5; 8 bases map to TRBD1. Looked up from germline, CDR1 is SGHRS and CDR2 is YFSETQ. This CDR3 comprises 13 residues. After removal of 4 bases from V and 2 bases from J, the junction contained 1 base not matched to a gene. CDR3 region: CASSQGAQETQYF. The CDR3 DNA sequence: TGCGCCAGCAGCCAGGGGGCTCAAGAGACCCAGTACTTC.

The V call is TRBV7-3, the J call TRBJ2-1; D is ambiguous. This CDR3 contains 16 residues. Trimming pared 5 bases from V and 5 bases from J, leaving 19 bases between. CDR1 is SGHTA and CDR2 is FQGTGA in the germline V gene. The CDR3 here is CASSPGEWFRDNEQFF. In nucleotides, the CDR3 is TGTGCCAGCAGCCCCGGTGAGTGGTTCCGGGACAATGAGCAGTTCTTC.

V is TRBV10-3 and J is TRBJ2-1; D possibly corresponds to TRBD1 (6 bases). Deletions cut 8 bases from V and 7 bases from J, with 15 bases between. Germline V gene data show CDR1 as ENHRY and CDR2 as SYGVKD. The CDR3 extends over 13 amino acids. In nucleotides, the CDR3 is TGTGCCATCGGGGAACGGCAGGGGAATGAGCAGTTCTTC. It translates to CAIGERQGNEQFF.

This clonotype has only one observation. The chain couples TRBV11-2 to TRBJ2-1; D gene unclear. The germline V and J ends were trimmed by 5 bases and 5 bases, with 22 bases remaining between them. The length of the CDR3 is 17 residues. Germline-derived CDR1 and CDR2 are SGHAT and FQNNGV. The CDR3 protein is CASSQALSGTMNNEQFF. The CDR3 DNA follows: TGTGCCAGCAGCCAAGCCTTGAGTGGCACCATGAACAATGAGCAGTTCTTC.

J is TRBJ1-1 and V is TRBV28, with D possibly being TRBD1 (6 bases). Trimming stripped 8 bases from V and 6 bases from J, with 13 bases between. This CDR3 has 12 amino acids. In germline, CDR1 is MDHEN, CDR2 SYDVKM. In DNA form, the CDR3 reads TGTGCCAGCGGGGCAGGGGACGCTGAAGCTTTCTTT. Amino acids: CASGAGDAEAFF.

A few counts support this clonotype. This chain connects TRBV18 to TRBJ2-3; D gene unclear. The CDR3 spans 14 residues. From germline, CDR1 is KGHSH and CDR2 LQKENI. Between the trimmed V and J ends, which lost 3 bases and 5 bases, there was a span of 12 bases. The CDR3 here is CASSPRIDGDTQYF. The CDR3 DNA follows: TGTGCCAGCTCACCTAGGATTGACGGAGATACGCAGTATTTT.

The genes are TRBV6-2 or TRBV6-3 and TRBJ1-1; no clear D gene. Germline values: CDR1 MNHEY, CDR2 SVGEGT. V was shortened by 7 bases and J by 4 bases, with 13 bases between the two germline ends. CDR3 length equals 13 residues. CDR3 region: CASTLGWGTEAFF. As DNA, the CDR3 is TGTGCCAGCACCTTGGGGTGGGGCACTGAAGCTTTCTTT.